The next 11 T cell receptor beta chains were all read from a single sample in a study of blood T cell repertoires in COVID-19. TCRdb keeps only in-frame clones here, not all; method: immunoSEQ multiplex PCR. The table lists some 190,000 clones, about four fifths of them singletons. The specimen was peripheral blood. All receptors come from a woman aged 55-75 years with COVID-19, enrolled during active disease.

The V call is TRBV2, the J call TRBJ2-2; 7 bases match TRBD1. The trim removed 6 bases at V and 1 base at J, leaving 2 bases unmatched. Germline lookup yields CDR1 SNHLY and CDR2 FYNNEI. The CDR3 loop spans 14 amino acids. CDR3 sequence: CASRGQLNTGELFF. The CDR3 DNA is TGTGCCAGCAGGGGACAGTTGAACACCGGGGAGCTGTTTTTT.

The gene calls are TRBV24-1 and TRBJ2-2, with TRBD1 identical over 8 bases. The germline V gene encodes CDR1 KGHDR and CDR2 SFDVKD. V shed 5 bases, J shed 1 base, and the junction held 5 bases outside the gene matches. The CDR3 loop spans 16 amino acids. The CDR3 nucleotides are TGTGCCACCAGTGGGGGACAGGTTGTGAACACCGGGGAGCTGTTTTTT. Protein: CATSGGQVVNTGELFF.

This clone showed up just a few times. The rearrangement joins TRBV13 to TRBJ1-2, with D perhaps TRBD1 (5 bases). The V gene's germline CDR1 is PRHDT and CDR2 FYEKMQ (reference sequence). The germline V and J ends were trimmed by 0 bases and 4 bases, with 9 bases remaining between them. This CDR3 has 14 amino acids. CDR3 coding DNA: TGTGCCAGCAGCTTAGGAATCGGGGGCTATGGCTACACCTTC. Translated: CASSLGIGGYGYTF.

The rearrangement links TRBV6-5 to TRBJ2-1, with 11 positions matching TRBD2. Looked up from germline, CDR1 is MNHEY and CDR2 is SVGAGI. The CDR3 loop spans 15 amino acids. The V gene end was trimmed by 10 bases and the J gene end by 7 bases; junction bases not matched to a gene: 12. Written as DNA, the CDR3 is TGTGCCACCACCCGACTAGCGGGATTTGTAAATGAGCAGTTCTTC. Translation gives CATTRLAGFVNEQFF.

Notes on this clone: The same CDR3 can be traced to other DNA sequences in this sample. The chain couples TRBV7-8 to TRBJ1-1; TRBD1 aligns across 9 bases. The CDR3 is made up of 14 amino acids. Germline CDR1 SGHVS, CDR2 FQNEAQ. Trimming cost V 3 bases and J 1 base; bases outside gene matches: 0. CDR3 region: CASSLGQGNTEAFF. The CDR3 DNA reads as TGTGCCAGCAGCTTGGGACAGGGGAACACTGAAGCTTTCTTT.

J is TRBJ1-4 and V is TRBV2; 7 bases match TRBD1. CDR3 length: 15 residues. Germline lookup yields CDR1 SNHLY and CDR2 FYNNEI. J lost 0 bases, V lost 8 bases, and 6 bases had no gene match. The CDR3 bases are TGTGCCAGCCAGCCTGACAGGGCAACTAATGAAAAACTGTTTTTT. This sequence encodes CASQPDRATNEKLFF.

This rearrangement joins TRBV4-2 to TRBJ2-3, with TRBD1 identical over 7 bases. The V segment lost 4 bases and the J segment 1 base; nucleotides outside the gene matches: 2. CDR3 size: 14 residues. Germline V gene data show CDR1 as LGHNA and CDR2 as YNFKEQ. The CDR3 is CASSRTGGTDTQYF. As DNA, the CDR3 is TGTGCCAGCAGCCGCACAGGGGGCACAGATACGCAGTATTTT.

The V gene is TRBV7-2, the J gene TRBJ1-1; the match to TRBD1 covers 7 bases. J lost 4 bases, V lost 4 bases, and 6 bases had no gene match. Germline CDR1 and CDR2: SGHTA and FQGNSA. This CDR3 is 14 amino acids long. In DNA, the CDR3 is TGTGCCAGCAGCTCCACCGGGACAGTCACTGAAGCTTTCTTT. Protein: CASSSTGTVTEAFF. Full variable domain (remainder filled in from reference TRBV7-2 and TRBJ1-1): GAGVSQSPSNKVTEKGKDVELRCDPISGHTALYWYRQSLGQGLEFLIYFQGNSAPDKSGLPSDRFSAERTGGSVSTLTIQRTQQEDSAVYLCASSSTGTVTEAFFGQGTRLTVV.

This clone was seen a handful of times. V gene TRBV10-3 combines with J gene TRBJ1-1; 10 positions agree with TRBD1. Trimming cost V 6 bases and J 6 bases; bases outside gene matches: 7. This CDR3 comprises 14 residues. Germline lookup yields CDR1 ENHRY and CDR2 SYGVKD. The DNA for the CDR3 is TGTGCCATCAGACCCGGGACAGGGGTCGCTGAAGCTTTCTTT. Protein sequence: CAIRPGTGVAEAFF.

The rearrangement joins TRBV3-1 (or the pseudogene TRBV3-2) to TRBJ2-1; possibly TRBD2 for D (5 bases). The V end was cut by 1 base, the J end by 3 bases, with 10 bases between. The CDR3 sequence is 15 residues long. In germline, CDR1 is LGHDT, CDR2 YNNKEL (reference sequence). In DNA form, the CDR3 reads TGTGCCAGCAGCCAAGGGAGGTCTAGCTACAATGAGCAGTTCTTC. It codes for CASSQGRSSYNEQFF.

J is TRBJ2-1 and V is TRBV24-1, with a weak D call TRBD1 (5 bases). The CDR3 has 13 amino acids. V was shortened by 6 bases and J by 4 bases, with 9 bases between the two germline ends. Germline CDR1 is KGHDR and CDR2 is SFDVKD. The CDR3 nucleotides are TGTGCCACCAGTTCCAACAGGTACAATGAGCAGTTCTTC. Its translation: CATSSNRYNEQFF.